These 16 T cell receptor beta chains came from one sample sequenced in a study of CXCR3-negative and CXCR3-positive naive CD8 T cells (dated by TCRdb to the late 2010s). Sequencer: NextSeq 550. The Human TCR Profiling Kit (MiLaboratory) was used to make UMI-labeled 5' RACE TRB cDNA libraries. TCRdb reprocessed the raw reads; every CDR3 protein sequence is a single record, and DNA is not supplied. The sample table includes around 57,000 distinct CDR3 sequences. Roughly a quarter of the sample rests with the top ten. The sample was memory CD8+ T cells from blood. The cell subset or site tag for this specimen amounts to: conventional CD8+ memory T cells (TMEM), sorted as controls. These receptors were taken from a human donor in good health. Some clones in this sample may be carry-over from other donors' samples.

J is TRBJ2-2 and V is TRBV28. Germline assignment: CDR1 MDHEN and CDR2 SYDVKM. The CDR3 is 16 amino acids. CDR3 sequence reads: CASSVKRTTNTGELFF. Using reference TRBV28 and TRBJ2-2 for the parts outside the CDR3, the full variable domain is DVKVTQSSRYLVKRTGEKVFLECVQDMDHENMFWYRQDPGLGLRLIYFSYDVKMKEKGDIPEGYSVSREKKERFSLILESASTNQTSMYLCASSVKRTTNTGELFFGEGSRLTVL.

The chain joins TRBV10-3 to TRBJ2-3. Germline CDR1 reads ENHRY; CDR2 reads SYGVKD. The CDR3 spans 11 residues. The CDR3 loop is CAIRWTDTQYF.

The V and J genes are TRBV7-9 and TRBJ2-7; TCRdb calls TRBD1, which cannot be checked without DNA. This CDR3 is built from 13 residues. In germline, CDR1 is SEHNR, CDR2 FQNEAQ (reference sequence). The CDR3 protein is CASSRDTSYEQYF.

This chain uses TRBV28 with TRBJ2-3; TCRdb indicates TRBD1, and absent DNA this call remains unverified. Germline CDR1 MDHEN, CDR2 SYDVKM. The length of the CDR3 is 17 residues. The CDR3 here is CASNPSGGWESTDTQYF. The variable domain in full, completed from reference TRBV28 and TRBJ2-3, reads DVKVTQSSRYLVKRTGEKVFLECVQDMDHENMFWYRQDPGLGLRLIYFSYDVKMKEKGDIPEGYSVSREKKERFSLILESASTNQTSMYLCASNPSGGWESTDTQYFGPGTRLTVL.

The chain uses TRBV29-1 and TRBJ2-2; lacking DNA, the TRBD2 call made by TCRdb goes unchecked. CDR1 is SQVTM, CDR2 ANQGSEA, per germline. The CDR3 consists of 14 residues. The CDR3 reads CSVEELAGDGELFF.

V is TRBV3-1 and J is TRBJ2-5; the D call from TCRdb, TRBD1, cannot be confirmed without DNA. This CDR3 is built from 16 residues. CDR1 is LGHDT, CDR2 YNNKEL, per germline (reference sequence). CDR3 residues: CASSPRGTGEGETQYF.

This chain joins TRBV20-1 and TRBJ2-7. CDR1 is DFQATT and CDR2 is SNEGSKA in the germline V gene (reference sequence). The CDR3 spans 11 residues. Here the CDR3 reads CSARGTYEQYF.

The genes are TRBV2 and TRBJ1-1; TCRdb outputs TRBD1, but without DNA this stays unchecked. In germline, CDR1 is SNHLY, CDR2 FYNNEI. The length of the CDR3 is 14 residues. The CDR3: CASSPPAGRTEAFF.

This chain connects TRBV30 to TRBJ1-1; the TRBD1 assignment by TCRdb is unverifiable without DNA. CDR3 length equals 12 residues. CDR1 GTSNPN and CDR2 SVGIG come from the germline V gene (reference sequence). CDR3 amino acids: CAWGDGYTEAFF.

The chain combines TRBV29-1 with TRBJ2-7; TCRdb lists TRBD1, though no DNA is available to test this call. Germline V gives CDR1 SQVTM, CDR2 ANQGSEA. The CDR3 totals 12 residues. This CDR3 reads CSVTGTGGEQYF.

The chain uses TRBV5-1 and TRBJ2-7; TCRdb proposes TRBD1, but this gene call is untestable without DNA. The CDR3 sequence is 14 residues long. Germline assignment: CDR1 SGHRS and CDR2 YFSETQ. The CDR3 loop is CASSLVNSGDEQYF.

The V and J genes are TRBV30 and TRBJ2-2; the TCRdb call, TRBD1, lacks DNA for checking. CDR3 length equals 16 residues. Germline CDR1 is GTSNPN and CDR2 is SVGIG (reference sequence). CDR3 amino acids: CAWKTRDRVNTGELFF.

CDR3 sequence reads: CSARDDPSPPDTQYF. The chain couples TRBV20-1 to TRBJ2-3; TCRdb's D gene call, TRBD1, goes unchecked for lack of DNA. CDR1 and CDR2 (germline): DFQATT, SNEGSKA (reference sequence). The CDR3 contains 15 residues.

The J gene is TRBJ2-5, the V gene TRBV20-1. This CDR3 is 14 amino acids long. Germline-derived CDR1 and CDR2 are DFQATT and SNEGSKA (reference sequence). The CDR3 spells CSARDSGWEETQYF.

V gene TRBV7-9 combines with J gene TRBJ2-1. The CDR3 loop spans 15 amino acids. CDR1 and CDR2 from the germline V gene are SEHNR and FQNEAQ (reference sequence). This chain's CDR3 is CASSFSGRSYNEQFF. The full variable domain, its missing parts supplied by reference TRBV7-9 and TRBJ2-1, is DTGVSQNPRHKITKRGQNVTFRCDPISEHNRLYWYRQTLGQGPEFLTYFQNEAQLEKSRLLSDRFSAERPKGSFSTLEIQRTEQGDSAMYLCASSFSGRSYNEQFFGPGTRLTVL.

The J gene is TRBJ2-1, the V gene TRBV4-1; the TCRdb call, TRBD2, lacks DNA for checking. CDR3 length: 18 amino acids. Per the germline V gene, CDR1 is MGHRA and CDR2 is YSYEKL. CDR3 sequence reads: CASSQVEGPSGWGNEQFF.